This entry lists 2 T cell receptor beta chains sequenced from one sample in a study of beta chain features in type 1 diabetes. Expressed TCRB transcripts were sequenced, since all the RNA that had been isolated was reverse transcribed. Here immunoSEQ multiplex PCR was the method, and the copy in TCRdb shows in-frame clones only, minus some. The top ten clones hold less than 0.45% of a sample with about 340,000 clones, 6.5% to 10% of them seen once. The source material was central memory CD4+ T cells from blood. These receptors all come from a woman aged 18-30 years in good health.

This clone was counted a few times. The chain carries TRBV2 and TRBJ2-5, with 8 bases matching TRBD1. V gave up 6 bases and J gave up 5 bases; unmatched junction bases: 5. CDR1 is SNHLY and CDR2 is FYNNEI in the germline V gene. CDR3 size: 13 residues. CDR3 in DNA: TGTGCCAGCAGCCAGGACAGGGCGGAGACCCAGTACTTC. Translating gives CASSQDRAETQYF. Full variable domain (remainder filled in from reference TRBV2 and TRBJ2-5): EPEVTQTPSHQVTQMGQEVILRCVPISNHLYFYWYRQILGQKVEFLVSFYNNEISEKSEIFDDQFSVERPDGSNFTLKIRSTKLEDSAMYFCASSQDRAETQYFGPGTRLLVL.

This clone was detected many times. Distinct nucleotide sequences in the sample also encode this CDR3. This rearrangement joins TRBV28 to TRBJ2-7; TRBD1 matches 8 bases. Germline values: CDR1 MDHEN, CDR2 SYDVKM. This CDR3 spans 14 amino acids. V trimming: 4 bases; J trimming: 3 bases; junction bases outside the gene matches: 5. The CDR3 region has the DNA TGTGCCAGCAGTTCCGGACAGGGCTACTACGAGCAGTACTTC. Protein sequence: CASSSGQGYYEQYF.